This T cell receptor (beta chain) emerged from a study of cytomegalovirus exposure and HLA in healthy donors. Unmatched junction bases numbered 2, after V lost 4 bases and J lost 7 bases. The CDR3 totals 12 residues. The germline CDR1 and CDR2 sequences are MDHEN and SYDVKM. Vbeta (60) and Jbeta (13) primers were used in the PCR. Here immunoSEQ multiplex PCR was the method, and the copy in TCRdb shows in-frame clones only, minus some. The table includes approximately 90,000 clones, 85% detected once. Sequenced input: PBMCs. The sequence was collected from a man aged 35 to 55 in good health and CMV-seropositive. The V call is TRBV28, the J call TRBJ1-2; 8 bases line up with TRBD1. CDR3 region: CASSSGGSGYTF. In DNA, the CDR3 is TGTGCCAGCAGTTCAGGGGGCTCTGGCTACACCTTC.